Listed below are T cell receptor beta chains from one sample, sequenced in a study of blood T cell repertoires in COVID-19. Repertoires were generated with immunoSEQ multiplex PCR, while TCRdb's copy carries only in-frame clones and drops some. Here the sample spans 65,000 to 90,000 clones, 70% to 80% being singletons. Specimen: peripheral blood. These TCRs come from a man aged 65 to 85 with active or convalescent COVID-19. CDR3s include the opening cysteine and the closing phenylalanine or tryptophan. Each record gives: J gene, V gene, clone size, D gene, CDR3 protein, CDR3 DNA. D genes are given only for firm matches. Some rows mark clone size as missing; the rest say once, few, many or name a class of expanded clone.

J gene: TRBJ2-7; V gene: TRBV28; clone size: .; D gene: TRBD1; CDR3 protein: CASSRDSSYEQYF; CDR3 DNA: TGTGCCAGCAGTAGGGACAGCTCCTACGAGCAGTACTTC
J gene: TRBJ2-7; V gene: TRBV2; clone size: .; D gene: .; CDR3 protein: CASSEGVQRSGYEQYF; CDR3 DNA: TGTGCCAGCAGTGAGGGAGTGCAGCGATCGGGATACGAGCAGTACTTC
J gene: TRBJ1-4; V gene: TRBV28; clone size: .; D gene: TRBD1; CDR3 protein: CASSRRQGANEKLFF; CDR3 DNA: TGTGCCAGCAGCCGCAGACAGGGGGCAAATGAAAAACTGTTTTTT
J gene: TRBJ1-2; V gene: TRBV6-5; clone size: once; D gene: .; CDR3 protein: CASSYGHGYTF; CDR3 DNA: TGTGCCAGCAGTTACGGGCATGGCTACACCTTC
J gene: TRBJ1-6; V gene: TRBV28; clone size: .; D gene: .; CDR3 protein: CASTWGGRNSPLHF; CDR3 DNA: TGTGCCAGCACCTGGGGGGGACGGAATTCACCCCTCCACTTT
J gene: TRBJ2-3; V gene: TRBV19; clone size: .; D gene: .; CDR3 protein: CASSIGARIDTQYF; CDR3 DNA: TGTGCCAGTAGTATTGGTGCTAGGATAGATACGCAGTATTTT
J gene: TRBJ2-5; V gene: TRBV30; clone size: .; D gene: .; CDR3 protein: CAWSVPGGSGRETQYF; CDR3 DNA: TGTGCCTGGAGTGTACCAGGAGGGAGTGGACGAGAGACCCAGTACTTC
J gene: TRBJ1-2; V gene: TRBV7-5; clone size: few; D gene: .; CDR3 protein: CVRSPRGGRGVFYGYTF; CDR3 DNA: TGTGTCAGAAGCCCACGGGGGGGCAGAGGGGTTTTCTATGGCTACACCTTC
J gene: TRBJ1-1; V gene: TRBV6-5; clone size: .; D gene: .; CDR3 protein: CASSHGINGEEAFF; CDR3 DNA: TGTGCCAGCAGTCACGGAATTAACGGGGAAGAAGCTTTCTTT
J gene: TRBJ1-5; V gene: TRBV7-2; clone size: .; D gene: TRBD1; CDR3 protein: CASSVDREKGAQHF; CDR3 DNA: TGTGCCAGCAGCGTCGACAGGGAAAAAGGGGCCCAGCATTTT
J gene: TRBJ1-4; V gene: TRBV11-2; clone size: .; D gene: .; CDR3 protein: CASSFGVRDGEKLFF; CDR3 DNA: TGTGCCAGCAGCTTCGGGGTGAGGGATGGTGAAAAACTGTTTTTT
J gene: TRBJ2-7; V gene: TRBV5-1; clone size: few; D gene: TRBD1; CDR3 protein: CASSSGQGRGLEQYF; CDR3 DNA: TGCGCCAGCAGCTCCGGACAGGGAAGGGGCCTCGAGCAGTACTTC
J gene: TRBJ1-5; V gene: TRBV19; clone size: few; D gene: .; CDR3 protein: CASSLPPQPQHF; CDR3 DNA: TGTGCCAGTAGCCTTCCCCCCCAGCCCCAGCATTTT
J gene: TRBJ1-2; V gene: TRBV28; clone size: .; D gene: .; CDR3 protein: CASSLGTLYGYTF; CDR3 DNA: TGTGCCAGCAGTTTAGGGACACTTTATGGCTACACCTTC
J gene: TRBJ1-5; V gene: TRBV18; clone size: .; D gene: TRBD1; CDR3 protein: CASSDDRVAGQPQHF; CDR3 DNA: TGTGCCAGCTCGGACGACAGGGTTGCCGGCCAGCCCCAGCATTTT
J gene: TRBJ1-2; V gene: TRBV28; clone size: many; D gene: TRBD1; CDR3 protein: CASSLDRGGIVYYGYTF; CDR3 DNA: TGTGCCAGCAGTCTGGACAGGGGAGGAATAGTGTACTATGGCTACACCTTC
J gene: TRBJ2-5; V gene: TRBV7-3; clone size: .; D gene: TRBD2; CDR3 protein: CASSIAGGPLETQYF; CDR3 DNA: TGTGCCAGCTCTATAGCGGGGGGGCCCCTAGAGACCCAGTACTTC
J gene: TRBJ2-2; V gene: TRBV10-3; clone size: .; D gene: TRBD2; CDR3 protein: CAISESAGPGELFF; CDR3 DNA: TGTGCCATCAGTGAGTCAGCGGGGCCCGGGGAGCTGTTTTTT
J gene: TRBJ1-2; V gene: TRBV27; clone size: .; D gene: .; CDR3 protein: CASSLGTGLGYGYTF; CDR3 DNA: TGTGCCAGCAGTTTAGGCACGGGTCTGGGCTATGGCTACACCTTC
J gene: TRBJ1-6; V gene: TRBV30; clone size: .; D gene: .; CDR3 protein: CASHARQNNSPLHF; CDR3 DNA: TGTGCCTCCCATGCAAGACAGAATAATTCACCCCTCCACTTT
J gene: TRBJ1-1; V gene: TRBV3-1/TRBV3-2; clone size: few; D gene: .; CDR3 protein: CASSQFNRDAEAFF; CDR3 DNA: TGTGCCAGCAGCCAATTCAACAGGGACGCTGAAGCTTTCTTT
J gene: TRBJ2-7; V gene: TRBV12-3/TRBV12-4; clone size: .; D gene: .; CDR3 protein: CASQKGEGTEQYF; CDR3 DNA: TGTGCCAGCCAAAAGGGGGAGGGAACCGAGCAGTACTTC
J gene: TRBJ2-1; V gene: TRBV24-1; clone size: .; D gene: TRBD2; CDR3 protein: CATSDGQRGLNEQFF; CDR3 DNA: TGTGCCACCAGTGACGGACAGCGGGGGCTTAATGAGCAGTTCTTC
J gene: TRBJ2-6; V gene: TRBV28; clone size: .; D gene: .; CDR3 protein: CASMSGQGLTGANVLTF; CDR3 DNA: TGTGCCAGCATGAGTGGGCAGGGGTTAACTGGGGCCAACGTCCTGACTTTC